These 4 T cell receptor beta chains were sequenced from one sample in a study of identical twins. MiXCR, run by TCRdb on the 5' RACE reads, gives a single entry per CDR3 protein. The table includes about 390,000 distinct CDR3 sequences, 7% to 9.5% detected once. The specimen was naive T cells sorted from blood. The receptors stem from a woman in her 50s in good health.

In its sample, this clonotype was seen a few times. V gene TRBV25-1 combines with J gene TRBJ2-1; the D gene could be TRBD1 or TRBD2 (5 bases each). This CDR3 contains 14 residues. V shed 6 bases and J shed 6 bases, with 15 bases lying between them. Germline CDR1 MGHDK, CDR2 SYGVNS. CDR3 sequence (DNA): TGTGCCAGCAGGGCCCCCGGGACCTTCAATGAGCAGTTCTTC. It encodes CASRAPGTFNEQFF.

This clonotype occurred a few times. The chain recombines TRBV4-1 with TRBJ1-1; D gene ambiguous. Germline V CDR1 and CDR2: MGHRA, YSYEKL. Trimming pared 4 bases from V and 2 bases from J, leaving 17 bases between. The CDR3 loop spans 16 amino acids. DNA of the CDR3: TGCGCCAGCAGCCCCTACGGAGGACGGCAAAACACTGAAGCTTTCTTT. It translates to CASSPYGGRQNTEAFF.

This clonotype was detected many times. This chain links TRBV9 with TRBJ1-1; no clear D gene. The CDR3 spans 15 residues. Germline loops: CDR1 SGDLS, CDR2 YYNGEE. The V and J ends lost 0 bases and 0 bases respectively, with 9 bases between them. The CDR3 spells CASSVGSSMNTEAFF. Written as DNA, the CDR3 is TGTGCCAGCAGCGTAGGAAGCAGCATGAACACTGAAGCTTTCTTT.

The rearrangement joins TRBV5-1 to TRBJ2-7, with a tentative D call TRBD2 (5 bases). Trimming cost V 10 bases and J 3 bases, with 17 bases left between them. The length of the CDR3 is 13 residues. In germline, CDR1 is SGHRS, CDR2 YFSETQ. The CDR3 coding sequence is TGCGCCTCCCCGGGATCTTGGCTCTACGAGCAGTACGTC. This codes for CASPGSWLYEQYV.